This T cell receptor (beta chain) came from a study of metastatic and nonmetastatic thyroid tumors. For the study at large: Comparative analysis of repertoires was undertaken across blood and tumor or nodule tissue obtained from malignant and benign thyroid patients.

This clone was detected ten times or more. Its antigen is unidentified. Authors' processing steps: Building a distant-metastasis classifier for papillary thyroid cancer drew on CDR3 differences across clinicopathological groups. TCRdb re-analyzed the PCR reads through MiXCR. These V and J calls derive from TCRdb rather than the authors' analysis. The table includes tens of thousands of clones, 16% detected once. Each patient went into thyroid surgery without having received any treatment. General study results and limits: The reported finding was significantly higher TCR beta diversity in malignant thyroid tumors relative to benign nodules, in blood and tumor.

CDR1 and CDR2 from the germline V gene are SGDLS and YYNGEE. Trimming cost V 3 bases and J 4 bases; bases outside gene matches: 10. This CDR3 has 18 amino acids. The source of this sequence is a female donor with papillary thyroid cancer or a benign thyroid nodule (not recorded which). Some clones in this sample may be carry-over from other donors' samples. The chain is built from TRBV9 and TRBJ2-6; 10 bases fit TRBD2. Sequencing was performed on blood. The CDR3 nucleotides are TGTGCCAGCAGCGACGCTCTAGCGGGAGTAACCGGGGCCAACGTCCTGACTTTC. Amino acids: CASSDALAGVTGANVLTF.